This is a list of T cell receptor beta chains from one sample in a study of radiation and T cells in renal cell carcinoma. Only in-frame clones appear in the TCRdb table, and some are missing; sequencing was by immunoSEQ multiplex PCR. The sample includes about 140,000 clones, roughly 83% seen only once; the top ten take roughly 23%. Source: blood, taken from a patient whose treatment included radiotherapy and nephrectomy. The receptors derive from a woman aged 45-60 years with renal cell carcinoma. Both conserved end residues are part of each CDR3. The D gene is left open where the match is weak. Not every row has a clone size; where given, it reads once, few, many or a size class.

>-|TRBV25-1|TRBJ2-7|few
TGTGCCAGCAGTGAATATGGTGGGACAGAGCAGTACTTC
CASSEYGGTEQYF
>TRBD1|TRBV6-1|TRBJ1-5|-
TGTGCCAGCAGTTATACAGGGGAGGCCCAGCATTTT
CASSYTGEAQHF
>TRBD1|TRBV19|TRBJ1-2|-
TGTGCCAGTAGTATTACAGGGGGCGGCTATGGCTACACCTTC
CASSITGGGYGYTF
>-|TRBV19|TRBJ2-7|-
TGTGCCAGTAGTAAAACAGGGATAAGCGAGCAGTACTTC
CASSKTGISEQYF
>-|TRBV7-9|TRBJ1-2|-
TGTGCCAGCAGCGACTCCGGGGGGCCTAACATAGTAAGGACCTTC
CASSDSGGPNIVRTF
>-|TRBV6-6|TRBJ2-1|-
TGTGCCAGCAGTTACGAGGGTCATGAGCAGTTCTTC
CASSYEGHEQFF
>-|TRBV30|TRBJ2-1|-
TGTGCCTGGGAGTTTTTGTTGGGGGTAAGTTTCTTC
CAWEFLLGVSFF
>TRBD1|TRBV19|TRBJ1-2|-
TGTGCCAGTAGTCCGACAGGGGACCTCTATGGCTACACCTTC
CASSPTGDLYGYTF
>-|TRBV25-1|TRBJ1-2|-
TGTGCCAGCAGTGAATTCCCGAACTATGGCTACACCTTC
CASSEFPNYGYTF
>-|TRBV19|TRBJ1-5|-
TGTGCCAGTAGTAATTTCGGGGCCCCAGATTTAAGCAATCAGCCCCAGCATTTT
CASSNFGAPDLSNQPQHF
>-|TRBV7-2|TRBJ2-3|-
TGTGCCAGCAGCCGACCCACAGATACGCAGTATTTT
CASSRPTDTQYF
>TRBD1|TRBV18|TRBJ1-4|-
TGTGCCAGCTCACTCACGACAGGGCGACGGGAAAAACTGTTTTTT
CASSLTTGRREKLFF
>TRBD2|TRBV10-2|TRBJ2-5|-
TGCGCCAGCAGTGAGTCCTATCGGGGGGGGACATCAGGGAGTCTGGAGACCCAGTACTTC
CASSESYRGGTSGSLETQYF
>TRBD1|TRBV14|TRBJ2-5|-
TGTGCCAGCAGCCGCCAGACAGGGTCTGAAGGCCAAGAGACCCAGTACTTC
CASSRQTGSEGQETQYF